These 14 T cell receptor beta chains were sequenced from one sample in a study of blood T cells in healthy people across ages. Through a sample-barcoded 5' primer and a J-beta primer mix, a second PCR was run for roughly 6 to 11 cycles. In TCRdb, the 5' RACE reads were re-called with MiXCR into one record per CDR3 protein. Of about 1.4 million distinct CDR3 sequences in the sample, approximately 59% were seen once. Material for sequencing was blood. The source is a young man in good health.

The table lists this clonotype with a count of one. The chain has TRBV24-1 and TRBJ1-1; TRBD1 aligns across 10 bases. J was trimmed by 4 bases and V by 9 bases; bases with no gene match: 13. The germline gives CDR1 KGHDR, CDR2 SFDVKD. The CDR3 extends over 16 amino acids. CDR3 sequence: CATSRGQGIRGTEAFF. Written as DNA, the CDR3 is TGTGCCACCTCTAGGGGACAGGGGATCCGGGGCACTGAAGCTTTCTTT.

This clonotype was seen a few times. The V gene is TRBV29-1, the J gene TRBJ2-1; TRBD1 matches 7 bases. CDR3 size: 18 residues. Germline V lookup: CDR1 SQVTM, CDR2 ANQGSEA. V lost 1 base and J lost 4; bases outside the gene matches: 16. The CDR3 loop is CSVEGFSGGTDRYNEQFF. The CDR3, as DNA: TGCAGCGTTGAAGGATTTAGTGGTGGGACAGACCGTTACAATGAGCAGTTCTTC.

The gene calls are TRBV15 and TRBJ2-1; 8 nucleotides line up with TRBD2. Per germline, CDR1 LNHNV and CDR2 YYDKDF (reference sequence). The CDR3 has 14 residues. J was trimmed by 7 bases and V by 8 bases; bases with no gene match: 10. For the CDR3, the DNA is TGTGCCACCCAATCGTCCGGGACTAGTAATGAGCAGTTCTTC. This encodes CATQSSGTSNEQFF.

V gene TRBV29-1 combines with J gene TRBJ1-4, with D tentatively TRBD1 (6 bases). The CDR3 has 12 amino acids. Germline lookup yields CDR1 SQVTM and CDR2 ANQGSEA. V was pared by 7 bases and J by 10 bases, with 16 bases between. Here the CDR3 DNA reads TGCAGCGGGGTGTCCGGAGGGGGAAAACTGTTTTTT. Protein sequence: CSGVSGGGKLFF.

The chain's CDR3 is CATGTSGAYEQYF. The CDR3 coding sequence is TGTGCCACTGGGACTAGCGGGGCTTACGAGCAGTACTTC. The rearrangement uses TRBV7-2 and TRBJ2-7; the match to TRBD2 covers 13 bases. Trimming cost V 10 bases and J 4 bases; bases outside gene matches: 4. Germline assignment: CDR1 SGHTA and CDR2 FQGNSA. The CDR3 length is 13 residues.

The chain employs TRBV5-1 and TRBJ2-7, with unresolved D. The J call is uncertain, as TRBJ2-5 better fits the DNA end. Germline assignment: CDR1 SGHRS and CDR2 YFSETQ. The CDR3 consists of 13 residues. The CDR3 DNA is TGCGCCAGCAGCTTGAACGGAAGGGAGACCCAGTACTTC. Its protein product is CASSLNGRETQYF.

This clonotype was seen more than once but under ten times. The chain couples TRBV10-3 to TRBJ2-1; 8 positions match TRBD2. The V gene's germline CDR1 is ENHRY and CDR2 SYGVKD. This CDR3 comprises 16 residues. V shed 0 bases, J shed 5 bases, and the junction held 6 bases outside the gene matches. Here the CDR3 reads CAISESVAGNNNEQFF. DNA of the CDR3: TGTGCCATCAGTGAGTCGGTAGCGGGGAATAACAATGAGCAGTTCTTC.

This clonotype was detected only a few times. The rearrangement uses TRBV12-3 or TRBV12-4 and TRBJ1-2; a weak D match, TRBD1 (6 bases). V was clipped by 4 bases and J by 8 bases, with 11 bases between them. The CDR3 runs 12 residues. The chain's CDR3 is CASSYHRVGYTF. The CDR3 coding sequence is TGTGCCAGCAGTTACCACAGGGTGGGCTACACCTTC.

There are a few counts of this clonotype. This chain links TRBV7-2 with TRBJ2-5; D call uncertain. V lost 5 bases and J 2 bases, leaving 18 bases between the germline ends. This CDR3 contains 16 residues. CDR1 and CDR2 (germline): SGHTA, FQGNSA. The CDR3 here is CASSRESGTAQETQYF. CDR3 DNA sequence: TGTGCCAGCAGCCGCGAGTCAGGAACAGCACAAGAGACCCAGTACTTC.

The sample holds one count of this clonotype. CDR3 amino acids: CASSPGQGARFGGELFF. The CDR3 DNA reads TGCGCCAGCAGCCCCGGACAGGGGGCGCGTTTTGGCGGGGAGCTGTTTTTT. V usage is TRBV5-1 and J usage is TRBJ2-2, with 11 positions matching TRBD1. This CDR3 contains 17 residues. CDR1 and CDR2 (germline): SGHRS, YFSETQ. The V gene end was trimmed by 4 bases and the J gene end by 7 bases; junction bases not matched to a gene: 12.

V gene TRBV3-1 combines with J gene TRBJ1-6; 7 bases fit TRBD1. This CDR3 is built from 16 residues. V lost 7 bases, J lost 7 bases, and 13 bases stayed unmatched. Germline values: CDR1 LGHDT, CDR2 YNNKEL (reference sequence). The CDR3 DNA reads as TGTGCCAGCAAGGAGGCAGGGGGACTTTGGAATTCACCCCTCCACTTT. Translated: CASKEAGGLWNSPLHF. Filled out from reference TRBV3-1 and TRBJ1-6, the complete variable domain reads DTAVSQTPKYLVTQMGNDKSIKCEQNLGHDTMYWYKQDSKKFLKIMFSYNNKELIINETVPNRFSPKSPDKAHLNLHINSLELGDSAVYFCASKEAGGLWNSPLHFGNGTRLTVT.

The genes are TRBV10-3 and TRBJ1-1, with D maybe TRBD1 (6 bases). The CDR3 spans 15 residues. The germline V gene encodes CDR1 ENHRY and CDR2 SYGVKD. V was clipped by 3 bases and J by 3 bases, with 14 bases between them. In DNA, the CDR3 is TGTGCCATCAGTGACCCGATTCAGGGGTACACTGAAGCTTTCTTT. Translated, it gives CAISDPIQGYTEAFF.

The chain is built from TRBV20-1 and TRBJ1-6, with 9 bases aligning to TRBD1. V was clipped by 3 bases and J by 6 bases; unmatched bases: 3. Per the germline V gene, CDR1 is DFQATT and CDR2 is SNEGSKA (reference sequence). CDR3 size: 14 residues. The CDR3 nucleotides are TGCAGTGCTAGGCCACAGGGGGCTAATTCACCCCTCCACTTT. This codes for CSARPQGANSPLHF.

The chain joins TRBV4-3 to TRBJ1-4; D possibly corresponds to TRBD2 (6 bases). With the DNA end fitting TRBJ2-2 better, the J assignment may be wrong. The CDR3 totals 16 residues. CDR1 and CDR2 from the germline V gene are LGHNA and YSLEER. CDR3 loop: CASSQDRGMNTGELFF. CDR3 nucleotide sequence: TGCGCCAGCAGCCAAGACCGGGGGATGAACACCGGGGAGCTGTTTTTT.